This passage covers 2 T cell receptor beta chains from one sample sequenced in a study of shared T cell receptors in the human thymus. Assay used: immunoSEQ multiplex PCR; TCRdb lists only in-frame clones, some missing. This sample has hundreds of thousands of clones, with about 80% found just once. The same specimen was also included in a second study, on human thymus T cells.

Sequencing input: thymocytes. These receptors were obtained from a boy under three years old with a congenital heart defect.

This chain connects TRBV5-4 to TRBJ1-1; unclear D gene. CDR3 length: 16 residues. Per germline, CDR1 SGHNT and CDR2 YYREEE (reference sequence). Trimming took off 2 bases at V and 0 bases at J, with 14 bases between the two ends. Written as DNA, the CDR3 is TGTGCCAGCAGCTTTTCGGGCGGGTCTTTGAACACTGAAGCTTTCTTT. It encodes CASSFSGGSLNTEAFF.

DNA of the CDR3: TGTGCCAGCAGCCAGCGAAGGACAGCTCCCCATGAAGCTTTCTTT. Translation gives CASSQRRTAPHEAFF. The chain has TRBV27 and TRBJ1-1, with a tentative D call TRBD1 (6 bases). V gave up 6 bases and J gave up 7 bases, with 21 bases separating them. The germline CDR1 and CDR2 sequences are MNHEY and SMNVEV (reference sequence). This CDR3 region has 15 residues.